A single T cell receptor (beta chain) is shown here with its context. This clone came up many times. No antigen is known for it. Within one base of it there is no much larger clone, and no base qualities were kept. This entry is derived from a study of metastatic and nonmetastatic thyroid tumors (dated by TCRdb to 2019 to 2021). A note on the overall study: The researchers compared repertoires between peripheral blood samples and tumor or nodule tissue samples from patients with malignant or benign thyroid disease.

None of the patients had been given any treatment before thyroid surgery. Using T-cell receptor beta sequencing, the study looked back at clinical samples from patients collected from the early 2010s to the late 2010s. The library relied on PCR. The sample was run on an Illumina HiSeq 4000. High-throughput sequencing was used to profile the TCR beta-chain CDR3 region of every patient. Processing in the source paper ran as follows. Drawing on CDR3 differences between clinicopathological groups, the researchers built a classifier meant to tell apart patients with distant-metastatic papillary thyroid cancer. The Shannon index was used to measure repertoire diversity, and the Morisita-Horn index was used to measure how similar tumor and blood repertoires were. Using fastp trimming at Q25 and MiXCR clonotype assembly, TCRdb reanalyzed the public sequencing data and kept in-frame beta chains. The V and J calls come from TCRdb's annotation, not from the publication. For this sample the table gives approximately 31,000 clones, of which roughly 18% were detected only once. Jointly, the top ten make up about 10% of the sample.

Overall study results and their limits: TCR beta diversity was reported as significantly higher in malignant tumors than in benign nodules, in both blood and tumor samples.

Trimming costs V 4 bases and J 2 bases, and their ends lie 11 bases apart. CDR1 is given as MNHEY and CDR2 as SMNVEV, both from the germline V gene (reference sequence). From the cysteine up to the phenylalanine, the CDR3 has a length of 14 residues. The read is trimmed to its CDR3 DNA, 42 bases read in frame from base 1. This receptor was obtained from a female donor with papillary thyroid cancer or a benign thyroid nodule (not recorded which). Some clones in this sample may be carry-over from other donors' samples. The sample comprised blood. The sequence is built from TRBV27 and TRBJ1-1; a weak D assignment points to TRBD1 (6 bases agree). CDR3 protein: CASSWFRGNTEAFF. The sequenced DNA: TGTGCCAGCAGTTGGTTCAGGGGAAACACTGAAGCTTTCTTT.